A single sample is the source of the 31 T cell receptor beta chains below, sequenced in a study of T cells after yellow fever vaccination. TCRdb reanalysed the 5' RACE reads using MiXCR and keeps one entry per CDR3 protein. The repertoire holds 50,000 to 60,000 distinct CDR3 sequences, with about 5.6% as singletons. The sample in question was PBMCs, either bulk or a sorted T-cell subset (CD4+, CD8+, memory, or dextramer-sorted; not recorded which), obtained on the day of the yellow fever booster vaccination. These TCRs come from a man aged 18 to 35 who received the YFV17D yellow fever vaccine.

V and J are TRBV4-2 and TRBJ1-6; D gene ambiguous. The CDR3 is made up of 15 amino acids. V gave up 0 bases and J gave up 6 bases, with 9 bases separating them. Germline CDR1 reads LGHNA; CDR2 reads YNFKEQ. CDR3 residues: CASSQDRAANSPLHF. The CDR3 region has the DNA TGTGCCAGCAGCCAAGATCGGGCAGCTAATTCACCCCTCCACTTT.

This clonotype was recorded many times. The gene calls are TRBV5-1 and TRBJ1-1; D is unclear. Germline V gives CDR1 SGHRS, CDR2 YFSETQ. The CDR3 runs to 12 residues. The V and J ends lost 3 bases and 5 bases respectively, with 8 bases between them. CDR3 sequence: CASSSLGTEAFF. DNA for the CDR3: TGCGCCAGCAGCTCTTTAGGGACTGAAGCTTTCTTT. The full variable domain, completed using reference TRBV5-1 and TRBJ1-1, is KAGVTQTPRYLIKTRGQQVTLSCSPISGHRSVSWYQQTPGQGLQFLFEYFSETQRNKGNFPGRFSGRQFSNSRSEMNVSTLELGDSALYLCASSSLGTEAFFGQGTRLTVV.

This clonotype was picked up a small number of times. The chain has TRBV4-1 and TRBJ1-1, with D maybe TRBD1 (5 bases). Trimming took 0 bases from V and 1 from J, leaving 12 bases between them. Germline CDR1 is MGHRA and CDR2 is YSYEKL. The CDR3 runs 16 residues. CDR3 sequence reads: CASSQDGAVGNTEAFF. The DNA of the CDR3 is TGCGCCAGCAGCCAAGATGGGGCCGTGGGGAACACTGAAGCTTTCTTT.

This clonotype was counted between two and nine times. The V call is TRBV18, the J call TRBJ1-5; no reliable D call. CDR1 is KGHSH and CDR2 is LQKENI in the germline V gene. With 3 bases removed from V and 7 bases from J, the gap between germline ends came to 10 bases. The CDR3 sequence is 13 residues long. The CDR3 loop reads CASSPSDGQPQHF. The CDR3, as DNA: TGTGCCAGCTCACCCTCCGACGGACAGCCCCAGCATTTT. The whole variable domain, filled in from reference TRBV18 and TRBJ1-5, reads NAGVMQNPRHLVRRRGQEARLRCSPMKGHSHVYWYRQLPEEGLKFMVYLQKENIIDESGMPKERFSAEFPKEGPSILRIQQVVRGDSAAYFCASSPSDGQPQHFGDGTRLSIL.

This clonotype was observed at least ten times. This sequence joins TRBV4-2 and TRBJ2-2, with 12 nucleotides matching TRBD2. In germline, CDR1 is LGHNA, CDR2 YNFKEQ. J gave up 4 bases and V 5 bases, and 5 bases lay outside the gene matches. The CDR3 contains 16 residues. The CDR3, as DNA: TGTGCCAGCAGCAGGACTAGCGGGGACCTCACCGGGGAGCTGTTTTTT. Translating it yields CASSRTSGDLTGELFF.

This clonotype was seen repeatedly, ten times or more. The chain is built from TRBV12-3 or TRBV12-4 and TRBJ1-5; D perhaps matches TRBD1 (5 bases). Trimming took off 3 bases at V and 4 bases at J, with 22 bases between the two ends. The CDR3 has 18 amino acids. CDR3 protein: CASSFIARGLVKNQPQHF. CDR3 sequence (DNA): TGTGCCAGCAGTTTTATTGCTAGGGGTTTAGTAAAAAATCAGCCCCAGCATTTT.

V is TRBV30 and J is TRBJ2-2; no firm D call. Germline assignment: CDR1 GTSNPN and CDR2 SVGIG (reference sequence). The CDR3 loop spans 12 amino acids. The germline V and J ends were trimmed by 2 bases and 3 bases, with 4 bases remaining between them. CDR3 sequence: CAWSPYTGELFF. Written as DNA, the CDR3 is TGTGCCTGGAGTCCCTACACCGGGGAGCTGTTTTTT.

This chain connects TRBV7-2 to TRBJ2-2; TRBD2 matches 10 bases. V shed 5 bases and J 6 bases; nucleotides not matched to a gene: 15. The CDR3 consists of 18 residues. CDR1 SGHTA and CDR2 FQGNSA come from the germline V gene. CDR3 protein: CASSPGLAQLGGSGELFF. For the CDR3, the DNA is TGTGCCAGCAGCCCGGGACTAGCGCAACTAGGGGGGTCCGGGGAGCTGTTTTTT.

This clonotype showed up many times. V usage is TRBV29-1 and J usage is TRBJ1-2; 9 nucleotides agree with TRBD1. J was trimmed by 0 bases and V by 4 bases; bases with no gene match: 9. This CDR3 has 16 amino acids. The V gene's germline CDR1 is SQVTM and CDR2 ANQGSEA. This chain's CDR3 is CSVVPGQGSTNYGYTF. The CDR3 coding sequence is TGCAGCGTTGTTCCGGGACAGGGATCAACTAACTATGGCTACACCTTC.

This clonotype was observed many times. V and J are TRBV12-3 or TRBV12-4 and TRBJ1-5, with 7 bases lining up with TRBD1. The trim removed 1 base at V and 6 bases at J, leaving 0 bases unmatched. The CDR3 totals 13 residues. The CDR3 DNA follows: TGTGCCAGCAGTTTAGACAGGGGTCAGCCCCAGCATTTT. Translation gives CASSLDRGQPQHF.

The V gene is TRBV7-9, the J gene TRBJ2-5, with TRBD1 identical over 7 bases. The CDR3 loop spans 13 amino acids. The germline V gene has CDR1 SEHNR and CDR2 FQNEAQ (reference sequence). V shed 5 bases, J shed 3 bases, and the junction held 3 bases outside the gene matches. CDR3 amino acids: CASSGTVEETQYF. The CDR3 DNA reads TGTGCCAGCAGCGGGACAGTCGAAGAGACCCAGTACTTC. Full variable domain (rest looked up from reference TRBV7-9 and TRBJ2-5): DTGVSQNPRHKITKRGQNVTFRCDPISEHNRLYWYRQTLGQGPEFLTYFQNEAQLEKSRLLSDRFSAERPKGSFSTLEIQRTEQGDSAMYLCASSGTVEETQYFGPGTRLLVL.

In its sample, this clonotype was seen a few times. The chain joins TRBV4-3 to TRBJ2-6; unclear D gene. Trimming shortened V by 1 base and J by 3 bases, and 1 base separated the two germline ends. The germline gives CDR1 LGHNA, CDR2 YSLEER. The CDR3 has 13 residues. CDR3 DNA: TGCGCCAGCAGCCAAGTTGGGGCCAACGTCCTGACTTTC. Amino acid sequence: CASSQVGANVLTF.

This sequence joins TRBV7-8 and TRBJ2-7; D unresolved. The CDR3 is 12 residues long. CDR1 is SGHVS, CDR2 FQNEAQ, per germline. V lost 2 bases, J lost 6 bases, and 8 bases lay in between. The chain's CDR3 is CASSLSFGEQYV. The CDR3 coding sequence is TGTGCCAGCAGCTTAAGTTTCGGCGAGCAGTACGTC.

The chain combines TRBV14 with TRBJ1-2; 7 positions match TRBD1. Unmatched junction bases numbered 10, after V lost 1 base and J lost 8 bases. The CDR3 runs 15 residues. Per germline, CDR1 SGHDN and CDR2 FVKESK. CDR3 region: CASSQGQGPPGGYTF. CDR3 DNA sequence: TGTGCCAGCAGCCAAGGACAGGGTCCGCCTGGGGGCTACACCTTC.

This clonotype has a count of ten or more. The chain uses TRBV5-1 and TRBJ1-2, with D possibly TRBD1 on 5 matching bases. The CDR3 totals 15 residues. Trimming took off 0 bases at V and 2 bases at J, with 11 bases between the two ends. CDR1 and CDR2 (germline): SGHRS, YFSETQ. The CDR3 loop is CASSLEMGHNYGYTF. The CDR3 DNA reads TGCGCCAGCAGCTTGGAAATGGGGCACAACTATGGCTACACCTTC.

This clonotype was detected ten times or more. The genes are TRBV5-1 and TRBJ2-1; TRBD1 or TRBD2 may be the D gene (5 bases each). The CDR3 consists of 16 residues. The ends were cut back, 4 bases at V and 0 bases at J, with 14 bases in the middle. CDR1 and CDR2 from the germline V gene are SGHRS and YFSETQ. CDR3 region: CASSVRGVDSYNEQFF. DNA for the CDR3: TGCGCCAGCAGCGTACGGGGCGTCGACTCCTACAATGAGCAGTTCTTC.

This clonotype appeared a few times. CDR3 in DNA: TGCGCCAGCAGGAATATATTAGACTTCGACGGATATAATTCACCCCTCCACTTT. Translated: CASRNILDFDGYNSPLHF. V is TRBV4-3 and J is TRBJ1-6; D uncertain. The CDR3 is 18 residues long. Trimming removed 6 bases from V and 4 bases from J, with 22 bases in between. In germline, CDR1 is LGHNA, CDR2 YSLEER.

This clonotype has ten or more counts. This chain connects TRBV24-1 to TRBJ2-1, with D unclear. Per the germline V gene, CDR1 is KGHDR and CDR2 is SFDVKD. This CDR3 comprises 14 residues. Trimming removed 5 bases from V and 5 bases from J, with 12 bases in between. The CDR3 nucleotides read TGTGCCACCAGTGCTAAAGGACCTAACAATGAGCAGTTCTTC. This codes for CATSAKGPNNEQFF.

This clonotype was found a few times. The chain links TRBV2 to TRBJ2-7; D is perhaps TRBD2 (6 bases). V lost 1 base and J lost 3, with 10 bases in between. CDR3 length equals 14 residues. Germline V CDR1 and CDR2: SNHLY, FYNNEI. The DNA for the CDR3 is TGTGCCAGCAGTGAAGGGGAGGCGAACTACGAGCAGTACTTC. It yields the protein CASSEGEANYEQYF.

The chain joins TRBV2 to TRBJ2-1; TRBD1 might be the D (6 bases). Trimming shortened V by 2 bases and J by 7 bases, and 12 bases separated the two germline ends. Germline CDR1 is SNHLY and CDR2 is FYNNEI. This CDR3 spans 14 amino acids. The CDR3 is CASSEYTGSNEQFF. As DNA, the CDR3 is TGTGCCAGCAGTGAATATACAGGGTCGAATGAGCAGTTCTTC.

This clonotype was detected ten times or more. This sequence joins TRBV5-4 and TRBJ1-2, with TRBD1 matching over 12 bases. With 4 bases clipped from V and 1 base from J, the junction kept 8 bases outside the gene matches. The CDR3 has 17 residues. Germline-derived CDR1 and CDR2 are SGHNT and YYREEE (reference sequence). CDR3 in amino acids: CASSRGTGGRRNYGYTF. The DNA for the CDR3 is TGTGCCAGCAGCCGCGGGACAGGGGGCCGACGTAACTATGGCTACACCTTC.

The J gene is TRBJ2-1, the V gene TRBV9, with 10 bases that match TRBD2. Germline CDR1 is SGDLS and CDR2 is YYNGEE. The length of the CDR3 is 15 residues. V was clipped by 4 bases and J by 9 bases; unmatched bases: 10. The CDR3: CASSQTSGPLGEQFF. In DNA form, the CDR3 reads TGTGCCAGCAGCCAGACTAGCGGGCCCTTGGGTGAGCAGTTCTTC.

In its sample, this clonotype was seen a few times. This chain joins TRBV12-3 or TRBV12-4 and TRBJ1-2, with TRBD1 matching 9 bases. With V trimmed by 6 bases and J by 4 bases, 3 bases remained unmatched. This CDR3 has 13 amino acids. Here the CDR3 DNA reads TGTGCCAGCAGACCGACAGGGGGCTATGGCTACACCTTC. This encodes CASRPTGGYGYTF.

This clonotype was detected ten times or more. The J gene is TRBJ2-2, the V gene TRBV20-1; D not resolved. This CDR3 region has 11 residues. V lost 6 bases to trimming and J lost 6 bases, with 8 bases between them. In germline, CDR1 is DFQATT, CDR2 SNEGSKA (reference sequence). DNA for the CDR3: TGCAGTGCCCGCCGCGCCGGGGAGCTGTTTTTT. It translates to CSARRAGELFF.

This clonotype was found many times. The rearrangement links TRBV7-6 to TRBJ1-4; 12 positions match TRBD1. The germline V gene encodes CDR1 SGHVS and CDR2 FNYEAQ. CDR3 length: 15 amino acids. Trimming cost V 4 bases and J 7 bases; bases outside gene matches: 4. CDR3 sequence reads: CASSSGTGGVEKLFF. Here the CDR3 DNA reads TGTGCCAGCAGCTCCGGGACAGGGGGCGTTGAAAAACTGTTTTTT.

This clonotype was observed many times. This chain uses TRBV2 with TRBJ1-1; D unresolved. V shed 6 bases and J shed 4 bases, with 15 bases lying between them. The CDR3 length is 14 residues. Germline V gives CDR1 SNHLY, CDR2 FYNNEI. The CDR3 loop is CASSLKEGGTEAFF. CDR3 DNA sequence: TGTGCCAGCAGCTTAAAGGAGGGCGGCACTGAAGCTTTCTTT. Based on the CDR3 plus reference TRBV2 and TRBJ1-1, the full variable domain is EPEVTQTPSHQVTQMGQEVILRCVPISNHLYFYWYRQILGQKVEFLVSFYNNEISEKSEIFDDQFSVERPDGSNFTLKIRSTKLEDSAMYFCASSLKEGGTEAFFGQGTRLTVV.

This clonotype was seen a handful of times. The V gene is TRBV27, the J gene TRBJ1-6; possibly TRBD1 for D (5 bases). Germline CDR1 reads MNHEY; CDR2 reads SMNVEV (reference sequence). This CDR3 is built from 15 residues. V shed 5 bases and J shed 4 bases, with 12 bases lying between them. CDR3 sequence reads: CASSPRGDYNSPLHF. The DNA of the CDR3 is TGTGCCAGCAGTCCCCGGGGGGATTATAATTCACCCCTCCACTTT.

This clonotype has only a few counts. The chain links TRBV7-8 to TRBJ2-1; 9 bases fit TRBD2. Losses at the gene ends were 3 bases for V and 3 bases for J; bases not matched to a gene: 12. Germline CDR1 SGHVS, CDR2 FQNEAQ. The CDR3 sequence is 18 residues long. CDR3 sequence (DNA): TGTGCCAGCAGCTTGGCTACCTGGAAGCGGGGGGTCTACAATGAGCAGTTCTTC. Its translation: CASSLATWKRGVYNEQFF.

This clonotype was observed many times. V usage is TRBV15 and J usage is TRBJ2-7; D ambiguous. The CDR3 has 14 amino acids. CDR1 LNHNV and CDR2 YYDKDF come from the germline V gene (reference sequence). V lost 1 base, J lost 0 bases, and 7 bases lay in between. The DNA for the CDR3 is TGTGCCACCAGCAGAGTGCGGAGCTCCTACGAGCAGTACTTC. It codes for CATSRVRSSYEQYF.

This clonotype appeared many times. This chain connects TRBV12-3 or TRBV12-4 to TRBJ2-4; 7 bases are a match to TRBD2. This CDR3 has 15 amino acids. V gave up 3 bases and J gave up 4 bases; unmatched junction bases: 6. This CDR3 is CASSFRTAGKNIQYF. Here the CDR3 DNA reads TGTGCCAGCAGTTTTAGAACAGCGGGGAAAAACATTCAGTACTTC.

The chain employs TRBV12-3 or TRBV12-4 and TRBJ1-1; D might be TRBD1 (6 bases). This CDR3 has 14 residues. V was shortened by 1 base and J by 4 bases, with 10 bases between the two germline ends. The CDR3 protein is CASSLGGGITEAFF. The DNA for the CDR3 is TGTGCCAGCAGTTTAGGAGGGGGAATCACTGAAGCTTTCTTT.